This T cell receptor beta chain stems from a study of OX40 agonist ivuxolimab in advanced cancers. Concerning the study at large: Ivuxolimab was a fully human IgG2 agonistic monoclonal antibody targeting the costimulatory receptor OX40 (CD134). Intravenous ivuxolimab was administered to patients every 2 weeks at six dose levels: 0.01, 0.1, 0.3, 1.5, 3 and 10 mg/kg. Of the 52 patients in dose escalation, about 20 had hepatocellular carcinoma, around 15 had melanoma, 9 had renal cell carcinoma and 9 had head and neck cancer. The dose-escalation cohort was almost 85% male with a mean age of roughly 62 years, ranging from roughly 23 to 90. Prior anti-PD-1, anti-PD-L1 or anti-CTLA-4 therapy was permitted, and approximately 40% of dose-escalation patients had received checkpoint inhibitors. Partial responses were achieved by three dose-escalation patients, of whom one had hepatocellular carcinoma and two had cutaneous melanoma. The point of sequencing TCRbeta in the periphery was to test whether ivuxolimab changed TCR sequence diversity and drove clonal T-cell expansion. The monotherapy dose-escalation portion (N ≈ 55 patients) of the phase I ivuxolimab trial is reported in the paper.

Patients with a history of autoimmune disease or receiving systemic immunosuppression were excluded from the trial. Peripheral blood for TCR sequencing was drawn from every dose cohort at baseline, at cycle 4 day 1 and at cycle 7 day 1. Samples were obtained from an open-label, multicenter, first-in-human phase I dose-escalation trial of ivuxolimab. Adults with locally advanced or metastatic head and neck squamous cell, hepatocellular, melanoma or renal cell carcinoma were enrolled in the trial. Before TCR sequencing, CD4+ and CD8+ T cells were separately sorted from peripheral blood. From its cysteine to its phenylalanine, the CDR3 spans 14 amino acids. Only the CDR3 DNA is retained, 42 bases long and in frame from the first base. CDR1 and CDR2 (SGHTA, FQGNSA) derive from the germline V gene. Relative to germline, V is 6 bases shorter and J is 4 bases shorter, with 13 bases between their ends. With regard to this clone: This clone's antigen is unknown. There are no base qualities to consult, and no much larger clone falls within one base.

Genomic DNA was isolated from the sorted cells so that the TCRbeta CDR3 region could be sequenced. The immunoSEQ Assay was used to sequence the TCRbeta CDR3 regions. As stored in TCRdb, this immuneACCESS dataset retains in-frame rearrangements with V and J assigned. A fraction of the clones does not appear; measured against another copy, unresolved V genes explain less than half of the discrepancy, and the remainder lacks a known reason. The sample profile shows over 70,000 clones; roughly 88% of them were found once. The leading ten clones occupy approximately 0.3% of the sample. Beyond this particular receptor, the publication reports: Low levels of normalized T-cell clonal expansion were also seen in some nonresponding patients. In the 0.1-3.0 mg/kg groups, partial responders were among the patients with the lowest normalized peripheral clonal expansion, particularly in CD8+ T cells. After ivuxolimab, more expanded clones were found on average in CD8+ T cells than in CD4+ T cells. At doses from 0.1 to 3.0 mg/kg, clonal expansion was seen in both CD4+ and CD8+ blood T cells between baseline and week 6. The antigen specificity of the peripheral T cells that underwent clonal expansion was not determined.

The sequences come from CD4+ or CD8+ T cells sorted from blood, collected in a trial of the OX40 agonist ivuxolimab. The receptor's source is an adult with an advanced solid tumor such as melanoma, head and neck, liver or kidney cancer. The V and J segments used are TRBV7-2 and TRBJ1-5; the D gene remains uncertain. The DNA sequence is TGTGCCAGCAGACTGCCGGGTCAAAATCAGCCCCAGCATTTT. It codes for CASRLPGQNQPQHF.